This T cell receptor (beta chain) is from a study of T cell repertoires in cytomegalovirus infection. Study outcomes and limitations: HLA-C-restricted CMV-specific TCR beta clonotypes were dominant in the ex vivo response. Cumulative frequency (of public TCR beta family members) identified carriers of CMV plus the relevant HLA.

The CDR3 extends over 15 amino acids. V was pared by 5 bases and J by 1 base, with 12 bases between. In germline, CDR1 is SGHTA, CDR2 FQGNSA. TCRdb reprocessed the reads with MiXCR, giving one entry per CDR3 protein. The sample includes 400,000 to 600,000 distinct CDR3 sequences, 42% of them seen just once. This clonotype has more than one count but fewer than ten. Its antigen is not identified. This receptor was taken from a human donor in good health (CMV status not recorded). Some clones in this sample may be carry-over from other donors' samples. The sequences come from cultured PBMCs, collected from culture after CMV antigen stimulation. The chain is built from TRBV7-2 and TRBJ1-5, with TRBD1 as a possible D gene (5 bases). The CDR3 nucleotides read TGTGCCAGCAGCGCACAGGTTTCGAGCAATCAGCCCCAGCATTTT. It encodes CASSAQVSSNQPQHF.